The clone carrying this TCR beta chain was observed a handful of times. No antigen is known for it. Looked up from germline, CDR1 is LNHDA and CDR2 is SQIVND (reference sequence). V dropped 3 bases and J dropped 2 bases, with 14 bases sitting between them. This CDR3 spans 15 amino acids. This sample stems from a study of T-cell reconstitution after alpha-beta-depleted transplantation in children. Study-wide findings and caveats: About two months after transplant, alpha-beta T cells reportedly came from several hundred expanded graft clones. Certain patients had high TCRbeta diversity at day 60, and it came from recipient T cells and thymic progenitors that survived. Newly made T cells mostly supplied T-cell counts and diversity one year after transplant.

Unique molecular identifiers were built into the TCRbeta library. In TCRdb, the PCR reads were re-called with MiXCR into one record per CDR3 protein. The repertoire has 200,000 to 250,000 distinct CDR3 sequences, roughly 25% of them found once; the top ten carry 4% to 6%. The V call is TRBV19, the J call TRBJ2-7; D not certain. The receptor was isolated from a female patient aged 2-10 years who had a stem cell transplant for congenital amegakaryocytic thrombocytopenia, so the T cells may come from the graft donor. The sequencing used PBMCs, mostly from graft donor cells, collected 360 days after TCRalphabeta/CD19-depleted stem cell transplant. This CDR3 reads CASSILGGYAYEQYF. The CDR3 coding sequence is TGTGCCAGTAGTATCCTGGGCGGTTATGCCTACGAGCAGTACTTC.